These 2 T cell receptor beta chains originate from one sample sequenced in a study of T cells in women clearing cervical HPV infection. The data were produced by immunoSEQ multiplex PCR, yet TCRdb's version contains in-frame clones alone and is incomplete. This repertoire comprises some 41,000 clones; its ten largest clones make up around 5.8%. Sequenced: blood buffy coat. Source of these receptors: a woman between 18 and 70 years old with a cervical HPV16 infection that either progressed to CIN3+ or cleared (not recorded which).

Turning to this clone: The read ends 3 residues before the CDR3 terminus; that terminus is restored from the germline J gene. The chain combines TRBV20-1 with TRBJ2-2; 10 nucleotides line up with TRBD2. The CDR3 length is 19 residues. Germline V gene lookup returns CDR1 DFQATT and CDR2 SNEGSKA (reference sequence). The CDR3 loop is CSATPGALAGAAGANVLFF. CDR3 DNA (partial): TGCAGTGCTACCCCTGGGGCCCTAGCGGGAGCTGCTGGGGCCAACGTG.

A word on this clone: The sequence runs out 3 residues before the end of the CDR3; the remainder is reconstructed from the germline J gene. This chain connects TRBV7-2 to TRBJ2-2; TRBD2 aligns across 9 bases. The germline CDR1 and CDR2 sequences are SGHTA and FQGNSA. The V gene end was trimmed by 5 bases and the J gene end by 3 bases; junction bases not matched to a gene: 4. The CDR3 runs 15 residues. The part of the CDR3 DNA that was read is TGTGCCAGCAGCGGTGGGACTAGCCACACCGGGGAG. This translates into CASSGGTSHTGE. The entire CDR3 protein reads CASSGGTSHTGELFF.